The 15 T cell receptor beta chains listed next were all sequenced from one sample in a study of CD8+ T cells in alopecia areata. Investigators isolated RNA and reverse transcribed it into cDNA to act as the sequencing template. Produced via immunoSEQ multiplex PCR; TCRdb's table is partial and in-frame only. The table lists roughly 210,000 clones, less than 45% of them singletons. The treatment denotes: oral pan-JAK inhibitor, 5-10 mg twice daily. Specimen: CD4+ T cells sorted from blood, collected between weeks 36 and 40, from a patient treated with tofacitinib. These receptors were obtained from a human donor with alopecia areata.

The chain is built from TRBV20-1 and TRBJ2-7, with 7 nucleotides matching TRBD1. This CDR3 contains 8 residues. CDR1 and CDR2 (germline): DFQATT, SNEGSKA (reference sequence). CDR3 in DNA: TGCAGGGCAGGGGGGCAGTACTTC. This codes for CRAGGQYF.

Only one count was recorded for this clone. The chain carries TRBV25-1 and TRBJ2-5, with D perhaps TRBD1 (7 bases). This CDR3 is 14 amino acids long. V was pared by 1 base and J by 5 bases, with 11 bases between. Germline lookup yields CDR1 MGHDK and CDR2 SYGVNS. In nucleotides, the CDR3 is TGTGCCAGCAGTGAATCAGGGGGGATCGAGACCCAGTACTTC. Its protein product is CASSESGGIETQYF.

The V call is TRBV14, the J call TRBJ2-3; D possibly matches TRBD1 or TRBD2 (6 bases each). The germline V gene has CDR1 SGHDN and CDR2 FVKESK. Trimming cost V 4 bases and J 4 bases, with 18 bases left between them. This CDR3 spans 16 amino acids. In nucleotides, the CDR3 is TGTGCCAGCAGCCTTGCTAGCGCCAGGGGCTCAGATACGCAGTATTTT. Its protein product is CASSLASARGSDTQYF. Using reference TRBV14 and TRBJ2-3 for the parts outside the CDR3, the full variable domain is EAGVTQFPSHSVIEKGQTVTLRCDPISGHDNLYWYRRVMGKEIKFLLHFVKESKQDESGMPNNRFLAERTGGTYSTLKVQPAELEDSGVYFCASSLASARGSDTQYFGPGTRLTVL.

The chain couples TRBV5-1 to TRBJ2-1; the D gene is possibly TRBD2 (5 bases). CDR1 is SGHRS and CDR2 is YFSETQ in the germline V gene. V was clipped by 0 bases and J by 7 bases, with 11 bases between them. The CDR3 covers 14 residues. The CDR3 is CASSLGGPGNEQFF. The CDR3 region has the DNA TGCGCCAGCAGCTTGGGAGGGCCGGGGAATGAGCAGTTCTTC.

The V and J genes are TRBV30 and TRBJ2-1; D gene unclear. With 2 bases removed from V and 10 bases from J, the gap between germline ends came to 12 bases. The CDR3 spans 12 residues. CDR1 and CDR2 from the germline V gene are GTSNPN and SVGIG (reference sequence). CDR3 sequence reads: CAWSPVGEEQFF. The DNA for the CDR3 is TGTGCCTGGAGTCCTGTTGGGGAAGAGCAGTTCTTC.

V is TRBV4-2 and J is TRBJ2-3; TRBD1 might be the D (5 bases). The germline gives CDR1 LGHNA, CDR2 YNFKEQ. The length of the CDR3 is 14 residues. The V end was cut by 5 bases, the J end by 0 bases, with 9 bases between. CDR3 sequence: CASSVTGSTDTQYF. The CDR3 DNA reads TGTGCCAGCAGCGTAACAGGCAGCACAGATACGCAGTATTTT.

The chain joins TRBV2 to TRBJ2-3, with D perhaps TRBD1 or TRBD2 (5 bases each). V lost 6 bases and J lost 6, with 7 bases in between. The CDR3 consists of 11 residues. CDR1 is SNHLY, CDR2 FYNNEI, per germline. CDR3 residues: CASRGRDTQYF. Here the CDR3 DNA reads TGTGCCAGCAGGGGACGGGATACGCAGTATTTT.

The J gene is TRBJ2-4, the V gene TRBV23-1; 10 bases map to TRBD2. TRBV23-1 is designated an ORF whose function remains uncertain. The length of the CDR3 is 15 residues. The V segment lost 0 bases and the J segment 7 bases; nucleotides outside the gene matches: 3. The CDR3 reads CASSQSTSGTNIQYF. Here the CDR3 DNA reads TGCGCCAGCAGTCAATCCACTAGCGGGACCAACATTCAGTACTTC.

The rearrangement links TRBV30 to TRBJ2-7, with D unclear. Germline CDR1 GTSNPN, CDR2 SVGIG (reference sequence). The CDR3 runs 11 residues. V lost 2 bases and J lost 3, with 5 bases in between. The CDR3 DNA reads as TGTGCCTGGAGTCAAAACTACGAGCAGTACTTC. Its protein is CAWSQNYEQYF.

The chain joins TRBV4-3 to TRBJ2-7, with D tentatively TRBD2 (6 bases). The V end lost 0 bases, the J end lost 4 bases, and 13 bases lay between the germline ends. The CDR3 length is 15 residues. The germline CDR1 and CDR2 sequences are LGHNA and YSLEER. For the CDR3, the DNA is TGCGCCAGCAGCCAAGATAGGATTAGCGGATACGAGCAGTACTTC. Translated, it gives CASSQDRISGYEQYF.

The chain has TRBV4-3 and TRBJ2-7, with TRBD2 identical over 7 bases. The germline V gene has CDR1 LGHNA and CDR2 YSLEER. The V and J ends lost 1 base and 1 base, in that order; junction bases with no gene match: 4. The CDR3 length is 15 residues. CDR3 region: CASSQVPSGSYEQYF. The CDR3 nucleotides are TGCGCCAGCAGCCAAGTACCTAGCGGTTCCTACGAGCAGTACTTC.

The CDR3 DNA is TGTGCCTGGAGTACAAGCCGTAGCTCCTACGAGCAGTACTTC. Translated: CAWSTSRSSYEQYF. The rearrangement joins TRBV30 to TRBJ2-7; D remains unclear. Germline CDR1 reads GTSNPN; CDR2 reads SVGIG (reference sequence). The CDR3 spans 14 residues. Trimming left V 2 bases short and J 0 bases short, with 11 bases between. The whole variable domain, remainder taken from reference TRBV30 and TRBJ2-7, is SQTIHQWPATLVQPVGSPLSLECTVEGTSNPNLYWYRQAAGRGLQLLFYSVGIGQISSEVPQNLSASRPQDRQFILSSKKLLLSDSGFYLCAWSTSRSSYEQYFGPGTRLTVT.

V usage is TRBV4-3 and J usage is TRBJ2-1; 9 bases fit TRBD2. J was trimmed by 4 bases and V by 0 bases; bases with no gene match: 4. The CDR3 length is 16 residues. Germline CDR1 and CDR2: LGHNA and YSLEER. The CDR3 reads CASSQDHSGSYNEQFF. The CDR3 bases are TGCGCCAGCAGCCAAGATCATAGCGGGAGTTACAATGAGCAGTTCTTC.

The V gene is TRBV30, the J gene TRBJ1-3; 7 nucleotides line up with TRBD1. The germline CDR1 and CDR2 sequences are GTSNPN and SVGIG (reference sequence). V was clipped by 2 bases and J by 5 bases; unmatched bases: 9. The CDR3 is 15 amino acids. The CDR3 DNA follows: TGTGCCTGGAGTCTCCGGGACAGCGATCGAAACACCATATATTTT. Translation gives CAWSLRDSDRNTIYF.

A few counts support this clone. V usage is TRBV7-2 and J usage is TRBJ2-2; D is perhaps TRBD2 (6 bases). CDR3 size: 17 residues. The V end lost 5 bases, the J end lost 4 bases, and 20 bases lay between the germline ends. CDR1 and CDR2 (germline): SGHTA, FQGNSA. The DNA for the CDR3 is TGTGCCAGCAGCCCCCGGGGAGCAGGGAGGAGCACCGGGGAGCTGTTTTTT. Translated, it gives CASSPRGAGRSTGELFF.